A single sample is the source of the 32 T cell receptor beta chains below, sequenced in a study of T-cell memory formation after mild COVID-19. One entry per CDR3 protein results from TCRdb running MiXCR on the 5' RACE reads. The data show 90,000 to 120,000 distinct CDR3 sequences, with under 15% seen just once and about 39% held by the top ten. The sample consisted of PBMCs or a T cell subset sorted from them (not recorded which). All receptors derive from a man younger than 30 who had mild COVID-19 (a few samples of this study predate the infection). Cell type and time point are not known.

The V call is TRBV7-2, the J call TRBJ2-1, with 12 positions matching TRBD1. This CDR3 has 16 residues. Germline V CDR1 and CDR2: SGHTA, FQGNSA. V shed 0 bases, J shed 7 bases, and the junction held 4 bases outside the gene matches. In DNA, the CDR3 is TGTGCCAGCAGCTTAGCGGGACAGGGGGCTAAAAATGAGCAGTTCTTC. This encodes CASSLAGQGAKNEQFF.

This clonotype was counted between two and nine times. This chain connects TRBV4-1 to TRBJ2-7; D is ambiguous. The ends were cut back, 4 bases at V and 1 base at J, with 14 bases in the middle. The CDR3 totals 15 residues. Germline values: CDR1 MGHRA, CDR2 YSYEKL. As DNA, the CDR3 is TGCGCCAGCAGCCTCAAACCCGAATCGTCCTACGAGCAGTACGTC. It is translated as CASSLKPESSYEQYV.

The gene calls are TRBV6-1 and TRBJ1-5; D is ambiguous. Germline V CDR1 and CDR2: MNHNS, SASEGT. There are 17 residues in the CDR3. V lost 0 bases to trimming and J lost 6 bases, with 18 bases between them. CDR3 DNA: TGTGCCAGCAGTGAAGCTTACGGAGAAGGGTGGAGTCAGCCCCAGCATTTT. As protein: CASSEAYGEGWSQPQHF.

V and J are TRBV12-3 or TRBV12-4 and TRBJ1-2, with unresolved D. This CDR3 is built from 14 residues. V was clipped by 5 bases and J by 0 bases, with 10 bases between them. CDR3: CASSMMVANYGYTF. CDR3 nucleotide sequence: TGTGCCAGCAGTATGATGGTGGCTAACTATGGCTACACCTTC.

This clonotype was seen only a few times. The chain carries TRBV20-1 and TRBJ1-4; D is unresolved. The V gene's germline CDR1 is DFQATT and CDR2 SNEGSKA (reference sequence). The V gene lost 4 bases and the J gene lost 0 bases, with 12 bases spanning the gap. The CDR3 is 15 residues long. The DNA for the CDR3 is TGCAGTGCTAAACCGTTCCGTGCAACTAATGAAAAACTGTTTTTT. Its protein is CSAKPFRATNEKLFF.

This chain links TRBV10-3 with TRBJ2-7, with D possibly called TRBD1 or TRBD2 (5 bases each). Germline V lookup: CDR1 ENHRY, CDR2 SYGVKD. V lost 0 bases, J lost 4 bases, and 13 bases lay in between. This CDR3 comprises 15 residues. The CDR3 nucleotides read TGTGCCATCAGTGAGTCGGGGACGCCTACATACGAGCAGTACGTC. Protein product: CAISESGTPTYEQYV.

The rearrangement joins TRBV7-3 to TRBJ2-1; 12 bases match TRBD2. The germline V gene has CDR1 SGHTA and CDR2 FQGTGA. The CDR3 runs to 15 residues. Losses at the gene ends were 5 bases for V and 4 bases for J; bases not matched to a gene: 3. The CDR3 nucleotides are TGTGCCAGCAGCCGAGGGACTAGCGGGTACAATGAGCAGTTCTTC. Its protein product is CASSRGTSGYNEQFF.

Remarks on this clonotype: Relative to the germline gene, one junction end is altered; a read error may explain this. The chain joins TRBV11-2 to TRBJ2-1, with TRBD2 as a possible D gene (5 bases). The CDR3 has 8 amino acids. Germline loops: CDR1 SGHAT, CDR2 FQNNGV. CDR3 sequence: CASSPRDF. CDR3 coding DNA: TGTGCCAGCAGCCCCCGGGACTTC.

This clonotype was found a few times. CDR3 bases: TGTGCCAGCAGGCCCGCTCCCAAGGGGACTGAAGCTTTCTTT. It codes for CASRPAPKGTEAFF. The chain recombines TRBV7-9 with TRBJ1-1; tentative D call: TRBD1 (5 bases). Germline CDR1 reads SEHNR; CDR2 reads FQNEAQ (reference sequence). The CDR3 has 14 amino acids. V gave up 6 bases and J gave up 5 bases, with 16 bases separating them. The whole variable domain, remainder taken from reference TRBV7-9 and TRBJ1-1, is DTGVSQNPRHKITKRGQNVTFRCDPISEHNRLYWYRQTLGQGPEFLTYFQNEAQLEKSRLLSDRFSAERPKGSFSTLEIQRTEQGDSAMYLCASRPAPKGTEAFFGQGTRLTVV.

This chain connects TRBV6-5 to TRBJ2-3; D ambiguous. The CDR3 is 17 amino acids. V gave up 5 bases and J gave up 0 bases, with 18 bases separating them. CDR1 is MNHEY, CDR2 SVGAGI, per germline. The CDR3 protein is CASSAPSRAGSTDTQYF. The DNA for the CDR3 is TGTGCCAGCAGTGCCCCCTCCCGGGCCGGCAGCACAGATACGCAGTATTTT.

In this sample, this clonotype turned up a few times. Here the CDR3 reads CASSVNTEAFF. The CDR3 bases are TGTGCCAGCTCGGTGAACACTGAAGCTTTCTTT. The chain links TRBV7-9 to TRBJ1-1; D call uncertain. The CDR3 has 11 amino acids. With 8 bases removed from V and 0 bases from J, the gap between germline ends came to 4 bases. Germline CDR1 is SEHNR and CDR2 is FQNEAQ (reference sequence).

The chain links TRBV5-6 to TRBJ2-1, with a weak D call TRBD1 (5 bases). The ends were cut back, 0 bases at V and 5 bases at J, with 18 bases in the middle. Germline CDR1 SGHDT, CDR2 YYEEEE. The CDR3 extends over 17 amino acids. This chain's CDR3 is CASSLAGIGEVDNEQFF. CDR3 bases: TGTGCCAGCAGCTTGGCCGGTATAGGGGAAGTAGACAATGAGCAGTTCTTC.

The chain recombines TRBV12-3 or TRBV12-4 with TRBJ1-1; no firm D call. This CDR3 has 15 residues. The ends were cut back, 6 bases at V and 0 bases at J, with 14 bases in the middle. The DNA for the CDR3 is TGTGCCAGCAGCGCCTTAGCAGTCATGAACACTGAAGCTTTCTTT. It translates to CASSALAVMNTEAFF.

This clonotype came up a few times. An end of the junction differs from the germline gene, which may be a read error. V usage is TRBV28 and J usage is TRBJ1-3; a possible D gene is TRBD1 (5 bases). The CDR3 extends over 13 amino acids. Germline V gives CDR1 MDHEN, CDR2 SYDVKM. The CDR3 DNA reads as TGTGCCAGCAGTTTGACAGTTGGAAGCACCATATATTTT. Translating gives CASSLTVGSTIYF. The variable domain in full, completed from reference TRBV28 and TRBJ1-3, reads DVKVTQSSRYLVKRTGEKVFLECVQDMDHENMFWYRQDPGLGLRLIYFSYDVKMKEKGDIPEGYSVSREKKERFSLILESASTNQTSMYLCASSLTVGSTIYFGEGSWLTVV.

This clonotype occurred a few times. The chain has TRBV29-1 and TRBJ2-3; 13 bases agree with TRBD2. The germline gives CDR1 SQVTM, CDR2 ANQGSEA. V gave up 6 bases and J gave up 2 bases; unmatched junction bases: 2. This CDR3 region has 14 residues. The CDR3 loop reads CSVGTSGATDTQYF. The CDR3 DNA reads TGCAGCGTGGGGACTAGCGGGGCCACAGATACGCAGTATTTT.

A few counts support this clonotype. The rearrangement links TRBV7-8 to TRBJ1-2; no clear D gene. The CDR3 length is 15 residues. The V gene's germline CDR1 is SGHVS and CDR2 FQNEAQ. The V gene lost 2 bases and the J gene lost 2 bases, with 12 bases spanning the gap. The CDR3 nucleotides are TGTGCCAGCAGCTTACCGGTGGAATACAACTATGGCTACACCTTC. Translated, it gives CASSLPVEYNYGYTF.

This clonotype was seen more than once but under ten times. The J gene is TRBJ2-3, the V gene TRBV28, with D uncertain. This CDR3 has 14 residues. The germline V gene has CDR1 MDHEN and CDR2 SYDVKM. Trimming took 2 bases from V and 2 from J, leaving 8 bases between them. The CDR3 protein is CASSLEQLTDTQYF. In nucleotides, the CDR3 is TGTGCCAGCAGTTTAGAACAGCTCACAGATACGCAGTATTTT.

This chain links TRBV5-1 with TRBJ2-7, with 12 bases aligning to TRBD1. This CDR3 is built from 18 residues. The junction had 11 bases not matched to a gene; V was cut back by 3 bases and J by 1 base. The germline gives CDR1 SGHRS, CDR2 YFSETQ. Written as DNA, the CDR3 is TGCGCCAGCAGCTGGGGACAGGGGGCAGAGATAAGGTCCTACGAGCAGTACTTC. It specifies CASSWGQGAEIRSYEQYF.

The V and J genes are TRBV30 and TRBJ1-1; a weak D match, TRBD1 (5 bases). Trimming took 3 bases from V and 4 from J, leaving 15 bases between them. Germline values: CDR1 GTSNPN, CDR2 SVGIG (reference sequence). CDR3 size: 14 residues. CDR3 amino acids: CAWRTGPGTTEAFF. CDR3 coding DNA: TGTGCCTGGAGAACGGGCCCGGGGACCACTGAAGCTTTCTTT.

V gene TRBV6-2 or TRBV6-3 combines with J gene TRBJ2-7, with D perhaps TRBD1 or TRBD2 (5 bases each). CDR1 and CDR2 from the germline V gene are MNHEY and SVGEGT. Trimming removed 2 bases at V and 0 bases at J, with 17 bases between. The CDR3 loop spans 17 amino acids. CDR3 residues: CASSYPLTGTLSYEQYF. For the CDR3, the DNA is TGTGCCAGCAGTTACCCTCTTACGGGGACCCTCTCCTACGAGCAGTACTTC.

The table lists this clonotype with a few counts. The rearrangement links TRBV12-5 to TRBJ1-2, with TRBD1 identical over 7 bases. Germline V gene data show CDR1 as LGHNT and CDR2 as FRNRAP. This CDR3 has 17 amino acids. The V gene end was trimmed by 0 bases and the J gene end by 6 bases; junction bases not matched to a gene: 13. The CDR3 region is CASGLVPRDSGLHGYTF. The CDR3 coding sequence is TGTGCTAGTGGTTTGGTACCCCGGGACAGCGGGTTACATGGCTACACCTTC.

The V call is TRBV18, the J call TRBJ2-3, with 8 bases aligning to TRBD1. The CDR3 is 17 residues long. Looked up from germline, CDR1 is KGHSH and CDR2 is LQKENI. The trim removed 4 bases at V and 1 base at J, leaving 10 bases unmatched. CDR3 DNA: TGTGCCAGCTCACAACTAACGACAGGGGTCGGCACAGATACGCAGTATTTT. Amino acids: CASSQLTTGVGTDTQYF.

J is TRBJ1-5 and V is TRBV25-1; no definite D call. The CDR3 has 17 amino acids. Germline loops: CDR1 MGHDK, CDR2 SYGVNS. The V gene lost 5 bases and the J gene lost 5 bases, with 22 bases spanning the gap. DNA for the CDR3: TGTGCCAGCAGTTTAGGAAGGCCGTTAAGGCGCCATCAGCCCCAGCATTTT. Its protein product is CASSLGRPLRRHQPQHF.

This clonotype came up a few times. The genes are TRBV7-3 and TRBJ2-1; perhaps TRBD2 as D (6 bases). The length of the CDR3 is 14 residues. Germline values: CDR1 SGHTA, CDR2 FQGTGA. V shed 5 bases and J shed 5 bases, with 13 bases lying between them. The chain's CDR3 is CASSEWDSDNEQFF. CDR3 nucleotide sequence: TGTGCCAGCAGCGAGTGGGACTCTGACAATGAGCAGTTCTTC.

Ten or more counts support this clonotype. CDR3 residues: CSVVGTNTDTQYF. In DNA form, the CDR3 reads TGCAGCGTTGTGGGGACCAACACAGATACGCAGTATTTT. J is TRBJ2-3 and V is TRBV29-1, with D possibly being TRBD1 or TRBD2 (5 bases each). V was pared by 4 bases and J by 2 bases, with 10 bases between. CDR1 and CDR2 (germline): SQVTM, ANQGSEA. CDR3 length: 13 amino acids.

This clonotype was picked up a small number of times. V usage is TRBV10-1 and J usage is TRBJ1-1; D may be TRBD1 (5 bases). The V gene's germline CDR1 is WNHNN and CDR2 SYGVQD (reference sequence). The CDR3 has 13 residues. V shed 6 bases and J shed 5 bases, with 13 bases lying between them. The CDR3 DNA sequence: TGCGCCAGCAGCGATCCCCGGGGGACTGAAGCTTTCTTT. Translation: CASSDPRGTEAFF.

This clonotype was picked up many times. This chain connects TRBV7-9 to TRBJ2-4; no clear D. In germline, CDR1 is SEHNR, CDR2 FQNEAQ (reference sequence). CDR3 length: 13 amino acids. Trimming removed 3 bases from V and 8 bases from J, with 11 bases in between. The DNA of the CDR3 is TGTGCCAGCAGCTTTGGCGCGCTAGACATTCAGTACTTC. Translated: CASSFGALDIQYF.

The CDR3, as DNA: TGCAGCGTTGGACAGGGGGATAACTATGGCTACACCTTC. This gives the protein CSVGQGDNYGYTF. This chain joins TRBV29-1 and TRBJ1-2; 9 nucleotides match TRBD1. The V and J ends lost 4 bases and 1 base, in that order; junction bases with no gene match: 1. Germline CDR1 and CDR2: SQVTM and ANQGSEA. This CDR3 has 13 amino acids.

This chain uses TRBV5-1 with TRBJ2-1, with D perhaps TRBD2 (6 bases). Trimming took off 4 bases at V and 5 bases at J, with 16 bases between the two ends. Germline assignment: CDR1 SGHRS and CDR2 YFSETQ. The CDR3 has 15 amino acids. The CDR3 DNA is TGCGCCAGCAGCCTCCTAGCGCTACCCAACAATGAGCAGTTCTTC. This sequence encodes CASSLLALPNNEQFF.

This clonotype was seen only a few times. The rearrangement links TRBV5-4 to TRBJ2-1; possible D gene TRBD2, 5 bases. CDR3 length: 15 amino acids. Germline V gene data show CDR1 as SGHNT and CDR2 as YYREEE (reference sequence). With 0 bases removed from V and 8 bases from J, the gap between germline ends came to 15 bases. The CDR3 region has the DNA TGTGCCAGCAGCTTGGCCCTGGGCCTAGCCTATGAGCAGTTCTTC. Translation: CASSLALGLAYEQFF.

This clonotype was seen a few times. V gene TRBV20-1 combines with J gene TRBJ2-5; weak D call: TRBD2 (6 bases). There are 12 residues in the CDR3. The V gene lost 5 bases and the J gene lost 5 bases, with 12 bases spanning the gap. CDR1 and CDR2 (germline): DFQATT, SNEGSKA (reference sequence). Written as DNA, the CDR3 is TGCAGTGCTCCGGACTACCGGGAGACCCAGTACTTC. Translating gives CSAPDYRETQYF.

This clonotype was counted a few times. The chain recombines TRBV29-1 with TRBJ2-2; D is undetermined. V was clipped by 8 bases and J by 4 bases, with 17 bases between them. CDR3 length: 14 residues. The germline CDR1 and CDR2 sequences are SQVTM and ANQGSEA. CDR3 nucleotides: TGCAGCCCTCACGTGGCGCCGGGCACCGGGGAGCTGTTTTTT. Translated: CSPHVAPGTGELFF.